The text below deals with one T cell receptor beta chain. Its antigen is still unknown. This CDR3 has 15 amino acids. CDR1 MGHDK and CDR2 SYGVNS come from the germline V gene. Between the trimmed V and J ends, which lost 0 bases and 11 bases, there was a span of 19 bases. Combining a sample-barcoded 5' primer with a J-beta primer mix, a second PCR ran for about 6 to 11 cycles. Each CDR3 protein gets one entry after TCRdb re-called the 5' RACE reads with MiXCR. The data show 1.5 million to 2 million distinct CDR3 sequences, roughly 28% seen once. This sample stems from a study of blood T cells in healthy people across ages. General observations from the study: Long-lived and aged donors differed, with more naive CD4+ cells and higher diversity in the long-lived.

The specimen was blood. This chain connects TRBV25-1 to TRBJ2-5; TRBD2 might be the D (6 bases). The TCR comes from a woman aged 25 to 39 in good health. CDR3 DNA: TGTGCCAGCAGTGAATACCGGGAGAACCTACGAGGGCAGTACTTC. This codes for CASSEYRENLRGQYF. Full variable domain (outside the CDR3, taken from reference TRBV25-1 and TRBJ2-5): EADIYQTPRYLVIGTGKKITLECSQTMGHDKMYWYQQDPGMELHLIHYSYGVNSTEKGDLSSESTVSRIRTEHFPLTLESARPSHTSQYLCASSEYRENLRGQYFGPGTRLLVL.